Listed here are 6 T cell receptor beta chains from one sample, sequenced in a study of T cell repertoires in cytomegalovirus infection. Using its own MiXCR run on the reads, TCRdb lists one record per CDR3 protein. The data show about 890,000 distinct CDR3 sequences, with around 32% seen just once and around 15% held by the top ten. Antigens for these TCRs are unknown. The material was cultured CD8+ T cells from PBMCs, obtained from culture after CMV antigen stimulation. These receptors were collected from a human donor in good health (CMV status not recorded). Some clones in this sample may be carry-over from other donors' samples.

CDR3 bases: TGTGCCAGCAGCTTTGGACAGAGGCAGTACGTC. Translation: CASSFGQRQYV. The chain couples TRBV7-9 to TRBJ2-7; possibly TRBD1 for D (6 bases). The V gene lost 3 bases and the J gene lost 9 bases, with 9 bases spanning the gap. This CDR3 region has 11 residues. CDR1 and CDR2 from the germline V gene are SEHNR and FQNEAQ (reference sequence).

This clonotype was found a few times. The chain carries TRBV12-3 or TRBV12-4 and TRBJ2-7; D possibly matches TRBD1 or TRBD2 (5 bases each). This CDR3 region has 18 residues. The ends were cut back, 1 base at V and 2 bases at J, with 21 bases in the middle. The CDR3 bases are TGTGCCAGCAGTTTAGTCCGCAGACAGACTGAGGGGACCTACGAGCAGTACGTC. It encodes CASSLVRRQTEGTYEQYV.

The V gene is TRBV2, the J gene TRBJ2-7; no definite D call. The CDR3 is 15 residues long. Germline CDR1 SNHLY, CDR2 FYNNEI. Trimming took 2 bases from V and 4 from J, leaving 15 bases between them. The CDR3 sequence: CASSESPPGSYEQYF. The CDR3 DNA follows: TGTGCCAGCAGTGAAAGCCCTCCCGGTTCATACGAGCAGTACTTC.

The chain links TRBV6-2 or TRBV6-3 to TRBJ1-5; 7 bases agree with TRBD1. The V segment lost 0 bases and the J segment 8 bases; nucleotides outside the gene matches: 10. From germline, CDR1 is MNHEY and CDR2 SVGEGT. CDR3 length: 16 residues. DNA for the CDR3: TGTGCCAGCAGTTACTCAGGGACAGAGCCTCGCAAGCCCCAGCATTTT. It specifies CASSYSGTEPRKPQHF.

This clonotype appeared a single time. The genes are TRBV4-1 and TRBJ1-6; D perhaps matches TRBD1 (5 bases). The CDR3 is made up of 13 amino acids. CDR1 MGHRA and CDR2 YSYEKL come from the germline V gene. V was trimmed by 5 bases and J by 10 bases, leaving 12 bases between them. This chain's CDR3 is CASSGLGGSPLHF. The CDR3 nucleotides read TGCGCCAGCAGCGGACTCGGGGGATCACCCCTCCACTTT.

This clonotype has ten or more counts. The chain is built from TRBV7-6 and TRBJ2-2; D not resolved. V lost 5 bases and J lost 2, with 18 bases in between. The CDR3 covers 17 residues. The V gene's germline CDR1 is SGHVS and CDR2 FNYEAQ. Here the CDR3 DNA reads TGTGCCAGCAGCAAGCCAGGCTCCGCGATCAACACCGGGGAGCTGTTTTTT. Its protein product is CASSKPGSAINTGELFF.